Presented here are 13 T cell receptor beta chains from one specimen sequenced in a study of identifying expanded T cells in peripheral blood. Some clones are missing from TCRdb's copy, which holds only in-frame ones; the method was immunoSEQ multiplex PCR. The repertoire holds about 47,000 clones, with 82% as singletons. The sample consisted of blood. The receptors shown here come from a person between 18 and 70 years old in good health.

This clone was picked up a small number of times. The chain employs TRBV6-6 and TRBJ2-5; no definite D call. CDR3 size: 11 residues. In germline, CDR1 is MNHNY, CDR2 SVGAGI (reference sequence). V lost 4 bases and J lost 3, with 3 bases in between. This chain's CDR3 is CASSSEETQYF. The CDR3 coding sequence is TGTGCCAGCAGTTCCGAAGAGACCCAGTACTTC.

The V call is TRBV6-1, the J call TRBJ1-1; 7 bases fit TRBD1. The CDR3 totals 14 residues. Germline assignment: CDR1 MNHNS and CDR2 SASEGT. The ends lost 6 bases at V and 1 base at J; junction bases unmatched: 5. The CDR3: CASRLTGTNTEAFF. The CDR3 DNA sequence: TGTGCCAGCAGATTGACAGGGACGAACACTGAAGCTTTCTTT.

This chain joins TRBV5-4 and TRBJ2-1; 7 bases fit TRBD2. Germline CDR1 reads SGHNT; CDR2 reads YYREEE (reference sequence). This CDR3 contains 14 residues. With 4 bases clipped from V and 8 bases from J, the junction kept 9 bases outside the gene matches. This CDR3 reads CASSVVSRGDEQFF. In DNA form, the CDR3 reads TGTGCCAGCAGCGTCGTATCCCGGGGGGATGAGCAGTTCTTC.

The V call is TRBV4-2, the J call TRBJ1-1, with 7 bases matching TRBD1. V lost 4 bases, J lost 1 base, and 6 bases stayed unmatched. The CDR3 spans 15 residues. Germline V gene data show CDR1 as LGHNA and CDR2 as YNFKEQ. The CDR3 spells CASSPPGQPNTEAFF. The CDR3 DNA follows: TGTGCCAGCAGCCCCCCGGGACAGCCGAACACTGAAGCTTTCTTT.

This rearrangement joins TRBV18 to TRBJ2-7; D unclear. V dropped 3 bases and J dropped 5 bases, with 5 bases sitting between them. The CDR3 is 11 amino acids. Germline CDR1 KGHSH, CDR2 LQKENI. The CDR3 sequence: CASSPRDEQYF. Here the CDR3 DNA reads TGTGCCAGCTCACCGCGAGACGAGCAGTACTTC.

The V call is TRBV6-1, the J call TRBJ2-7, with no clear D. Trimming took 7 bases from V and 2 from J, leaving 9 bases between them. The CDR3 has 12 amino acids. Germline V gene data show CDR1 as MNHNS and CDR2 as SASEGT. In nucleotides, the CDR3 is TGTGCCAGCATTGGGTTGCCCTACGAGCAGTACTTC. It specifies CASIGLPYEQYF.

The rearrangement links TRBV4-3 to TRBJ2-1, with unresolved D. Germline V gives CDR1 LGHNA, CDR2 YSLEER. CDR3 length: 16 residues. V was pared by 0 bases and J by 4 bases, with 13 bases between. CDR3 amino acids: CASSQDGVLRYNEQFF. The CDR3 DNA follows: TGCGCCAGCAGCCAAGATGGGGTCTTAAGGTACAATGAGCAGTTCTTC.

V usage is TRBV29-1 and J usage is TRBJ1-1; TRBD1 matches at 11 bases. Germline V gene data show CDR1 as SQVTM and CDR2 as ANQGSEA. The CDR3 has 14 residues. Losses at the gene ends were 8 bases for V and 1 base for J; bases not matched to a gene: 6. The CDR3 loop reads CSHGQGATNTEAFF. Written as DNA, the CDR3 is TGCAGCCACGGACAGGGGGCGACGAACACTGAAGCTTTCTTT.

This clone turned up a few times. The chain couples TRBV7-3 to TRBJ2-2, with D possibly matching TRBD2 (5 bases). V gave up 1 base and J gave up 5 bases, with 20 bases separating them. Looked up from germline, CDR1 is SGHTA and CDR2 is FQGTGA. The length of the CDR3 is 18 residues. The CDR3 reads CASSLRARGTERTGELFF. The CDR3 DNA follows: TGTGCCAGCAGCTTAAGGGCACGGGGTACGGAGAGGACCGGGGAGCTGTTTTTT.

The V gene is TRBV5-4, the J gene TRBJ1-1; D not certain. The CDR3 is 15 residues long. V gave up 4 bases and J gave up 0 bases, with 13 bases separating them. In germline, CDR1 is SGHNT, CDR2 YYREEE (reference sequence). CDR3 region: CASSAGSEVNTEAFF. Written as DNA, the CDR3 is TGTGCCAGCAGCGCCGGGTCGGAGGTGAACACTGAAGCTTTCTTT.

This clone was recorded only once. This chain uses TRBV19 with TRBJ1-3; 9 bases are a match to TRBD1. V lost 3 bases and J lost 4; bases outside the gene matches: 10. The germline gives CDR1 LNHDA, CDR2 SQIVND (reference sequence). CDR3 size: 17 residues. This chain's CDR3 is CASSIPIQGAAGNTIYF. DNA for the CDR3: TGTGCCAGTAGTATCCCGATACAGGGGGCAGCCGGAAACACCATATATTTT. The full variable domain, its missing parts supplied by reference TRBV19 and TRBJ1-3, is DGGITQSPKYLFRKEGQNVTLSCEQNLNHDAMYWYRQDPGQGLRLIYYSQIVNDFQKGDIAEGYSVSREKKESFPLTVTSAQKNPTAFYLCASSIPIQGAAGNTIYFGEGSWLTVV.

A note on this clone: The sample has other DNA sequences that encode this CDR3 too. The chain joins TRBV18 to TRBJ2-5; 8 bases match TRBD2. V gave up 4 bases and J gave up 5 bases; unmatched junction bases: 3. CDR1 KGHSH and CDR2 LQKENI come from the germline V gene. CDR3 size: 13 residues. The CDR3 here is CASSLGLAETQYF. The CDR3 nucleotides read TGTGCCAGCTCACTCGGACTAGCTGAGACCCAGTACTTC.

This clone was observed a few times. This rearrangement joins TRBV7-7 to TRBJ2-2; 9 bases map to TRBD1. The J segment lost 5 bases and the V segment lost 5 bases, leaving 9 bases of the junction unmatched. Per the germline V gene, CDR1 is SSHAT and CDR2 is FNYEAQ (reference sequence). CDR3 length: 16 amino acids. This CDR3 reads CASSAQGGQGTGELFF. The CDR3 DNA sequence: TGTGCCAGCAGCGCCCAGGGTGGACAGGGGACCGGGGAGCTGTTTTTT.